What follows describes a single T cell receptor (beta chain). Profiling relied on immunoSEQ multiplex PCR, and the TCRdb table lists in-frame clones only, not all of them. In the table there are about 300,000 clones, 85% to 90% of which are singletons. The sample belongs to a study of blood T cell repertoires in COVID-19. Across the study: From the United States, Italy and Spain came samples of acute and convalescent COVID-19.

The V gene's germline CDR1 is MNHEY and CDR2 SMNVEV (reference sequence). The CDR3 runs to 16 residues. The trim removed 4 bases at V and 7 bases at J, leaving 10 bases unmatched. The chain recombines TRBV27 with TRBJ2-1, with TRBD2 matching over 10 bases. The receptor's source is a human donor in a cohort sampled during active COVID-19. Sequencing was performed on peripheral blood. The CDR3 is CASSSVLAGVGNEQFF. The DNA of the CDR3 is TGTGCCAGCAGTTCCGTGCTAGCGGGAGTGGGAAATGAGCAGTTCTTC.